The 20 T cell receptor beta chains below all came from one sample that was sequenced in a study of CXCR3-negative and CXCR3-positive naive CD8 T cells. UMI labels and 5' RACE were used to prepare the TRB cDNA libraries. TCRdb reworked the 5' RACE reads into one entry per CDR3 protein, no DNA. The sample table sets out some 130,000 distinct CDR3 sequences. The sequencing sample was made of naive CXCR3- CD8+ T cells from blood. Sample subset: CD45RO-CCR7+CD27+CD95- naive CD8+ T cells lacking CXCR3 (TNR3-). The receptors were gathered from a human donor in good health. Some clones in this sample may be carry-over from other donors' samples.

The chain joins TRBV2 to TRBJ2-5; TCRdb reports TRBD2, a call that lacks DNA to check it against. Germline lookup yields CDR1 SNHLY and CDR2 FYNNEI. This CDR3 has 16 amino acids. The CDR3 sequence: CASSDPRDLDQETQYF.

This sequence joins TRBV28 and TRBJ2-3; as DNA is missing, the TRBD2 call by TCRdb cannot be tested. CDR3 length: 16 amino acids. Germline V gives CDR1 MDHEN, CDR2 SYDVKM. The CDR3 region is CASSNRRLAGTDTQYF. The complete variable domain, with remaining parts taken from reference TRBV28 and TRBJ2-3, reads DVKVTQSSRYLVKRTGEKVFLECVQDMDHENMFWYRQDPGLGLRLIYFSYDVKMKEKGDIPEGYSVSREKKERFSLILESASTNQTSMYLCASSNRRLAGTDTQYFGPGTRLTVL.

V gene TRBV15 combines with J gene TRBJ2-4; with no DNA, the TCRdb D assignment of TRBD2 cannot be verified. From germline, CDR1 is LNHNV and CDR2 YYDKDF (reference sequence). The CDR3 sequence is 17 residues long. This CDR3 is CATSRDRGGLAKNIQYF.

The V gene is TRBV28, the J gene TRBJ2-2; TCRdb names TRBD1, which stays unverified in the absence of DNA. CDR1 and CDR2 (germline): MDHEN, SYDVKM. The CDR3 runs 16 residues. Here the CDR3 reads CASTGTENWNTGELFF.

The CDR3 reads CASSLNKARDYNEQFF. The rearrangement uses TRBV5-1 and TRBJ2-1; TCRdb's D gene call, TRBD2, goes unchecked for lack of DNA. This CDR3 spans 16 amino acids. CDR1 and CDR2 from the germline V gene are SGHRS and YFSETQ.

The V call is TRBV2, the J call TRBJ2-2; the TCRdb call, TRBD1, lacks DNA for checking. Germline V gene sequence: CDR1 SNHLY, CDR2 FYNNEI. The CDR3 consists of 14 residues. The CDR3 is CASGGQENTGELFF. Based on the CDR3 plus reference TRBV2 and TRBJ2-2, the full variable domain is EPEVTQTPSHQVTQMGQEVILRCVPISNHLYFYWYRQILGQKVEFLVSFYNNEISEKSEIFDDQFSVERPDGSNFTLKIRSTKLEDSAMYFCASGGQENTGELFFGEGSRLTVL.

This chain links TRBV28 with TRBJ2-7; without DNA, the TCRdb call of TRBD2 cannot be checked. From germline, CDR1 is MDHEN and CDR2 SYDVKM. CDR3 length equals 16 residues. The CDR3 loop is CASSLSPTSGSYEQYF.

CDR3: CASSYLREDTQYF. The rearrangement joins TRBV6-5 to TRBJ2-3; TCRdb picks TRBD2, but there is no DNA to check that call. The CDR3 length is 13 residues. Germline CDR1 is MNHEY and CDR2 is SVGAGI.

The genes are TRBV5-1 and TRBJ1-2; TCRdb's D call, TRBD1, is unchecked because there is no DNA. Germline V lookup: CDR1 SGHRS, CDR2 YFSETQ. The CDR3 covers 16 residues. CDR3 protein: CASTPDSNYVNYGYTF.

V gene TRBV29-1 combines with J gene TRBJ2-1. The germline CDR1 and CDR2 sequences are SQVTM and ANQGSEA. The CDR3 sequence is 14 residues long. The CDR3 sequence: CSVEGDFSYNEQFF.

The V and J genes are TRBV7-9 and TRBJ2-7; TCRdb names TRBD1, which stays unverified in the absence of DNA. Germline lookup yields CDR1 SEHNR and CDR2 FQNEAQ (reference sequence). The CDR3 spans 15 residues. CDR3 protein: CASSLVDGGSYEQYF.

J is TRBJ2-7 and V is TRBV4-1. The CDR3 consists of 13 residues. Germline values: CDR1 MGHRA, CDR2 YSYEKL. The chain's CDR3 is CASSSSRAYEQYF.

The chain is built from TRBV20-1 and TRBJ1-1; no DNA is available, so the TRBD1 call from TCRdb remains unchecked. CDR3 length equals 15 residues. Germline lookup yields CDR1 DFQATT and CDR2 SNEGSKA (reference sequence). CDR3 residues: CSAPLRGTGGTEAFF.

The chain employs TRBV30 and TRBJ1-1; TCRdb reports TRBD1, a call that lacks DNA to check it against. The CDR3 is made up of 12 amino acids. CDR1 GTSNPN and CDR2 SVGIG come from the germline V gene (reference sequence). The CDR3 here is CAWSVRGPEAFF.

The chain links TRBV20-1 to TRBJ2-7; TCRdb proposes TRBD2, but this gene call is untestable without DNA. Germline CDR1 DFQATT, CDR2 SNEGSKA (reference sequence). The CDR3 totals 14 residues. The CDR3 loop is CSARGLADSYEQYF.

The gene calls are TRBV27 and TRBJ2-1. The CDR3 runs to 14 residues. Germline V CDR1 and CDR2: MNHEY, SMNVEV (reference sequence). The CDR3 sequence is CASSLKAIYNEQFF.

The chain has TRBV29-1 and TRBJ2-7; TCRdb's assignment of TRBD1 cannot be checked, as there is no DNA. Looked up from germline, CDR1 is SQVTM and CDR2 is ANQGSEA. The CDR3 totals 13 residues. This CDR3 reads CSVTGTGQYEQYF.

CDR3 sequence: CASKLGQGSYEQYF. The chain combines TRBV27 with TRBJ2-7; TCRdb's D call, TRBD1, is unchecked because there is no DNA. Germline V gene sequence: CDR1 MNHEY, CDR2 SMNVEV (reference sequence). CDR3 length equals 14 residues.

This chain's CDR3 is CASSQTASSYNEQFF. The rearrangement links TRBV4-2 to TRBJ2-1. This CDR3 comprises 15 residues. Germline loops: CDR1 LGHNA, CDR2 YNFKEQ.

The chain is built from TRBV29-1 and TRBJ2-4. The CDR3 has 13 residues. Germline V CDR1 and CDR2: SQVTM, ANQGSEA. CDR3: CSVGRQTENIQYF.